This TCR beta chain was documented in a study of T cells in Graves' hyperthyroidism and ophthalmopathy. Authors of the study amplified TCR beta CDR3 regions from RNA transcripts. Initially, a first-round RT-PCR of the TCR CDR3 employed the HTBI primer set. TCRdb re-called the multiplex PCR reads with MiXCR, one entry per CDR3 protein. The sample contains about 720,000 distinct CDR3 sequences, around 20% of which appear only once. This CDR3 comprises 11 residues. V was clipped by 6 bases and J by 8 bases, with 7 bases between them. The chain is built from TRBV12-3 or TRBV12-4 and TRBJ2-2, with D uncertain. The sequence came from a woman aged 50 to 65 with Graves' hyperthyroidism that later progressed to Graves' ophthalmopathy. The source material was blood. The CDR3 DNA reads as TGTGCCAGCAGCGAACAGGGGGAGCTGTTTTTT. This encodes CASSEQGELFF.